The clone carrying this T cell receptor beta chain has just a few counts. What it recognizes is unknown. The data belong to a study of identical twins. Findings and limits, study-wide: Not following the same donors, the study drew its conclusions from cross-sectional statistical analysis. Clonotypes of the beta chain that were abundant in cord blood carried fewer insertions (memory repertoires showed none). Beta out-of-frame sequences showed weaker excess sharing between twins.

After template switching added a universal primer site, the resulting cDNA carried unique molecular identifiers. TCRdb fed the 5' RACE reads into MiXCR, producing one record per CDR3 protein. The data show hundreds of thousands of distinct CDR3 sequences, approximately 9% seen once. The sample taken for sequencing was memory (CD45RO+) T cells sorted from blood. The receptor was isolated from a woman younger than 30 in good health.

The CDR3 sequence is CASSEVRGYTF. The CDR3 DNA is TGTGCCAGCAGTGAAGTCCGTGGCTACACCTTC. This chain connects TRBV2 to TRBJ1-2, with D unresolved. This CDR3 contains 11 residues. V was clipped by 1 base and J by 7 bases, with 4 bases between them. Per the germline V gene, CDR1 is SNHLY and CDR2 is FYNNEI.